A selection of T cell receptor beta chains follows, all from one sample in a study of cytomegalovirus exposure and HLA in healthy donors. Here immunoSEQ multiplex PCR was the method, and the copy in TCRdb shows in-frame clones only, minus some. The sample has around 150,000 clones, 70% to 80% seen once. Sequencing was done on a sample of PBMCs. These TCRs come from a man younger than 40 in good health and CMV-seronegative. The CDR3 runs from the conserved cysteine through the conserved F or W. D genes are given only for firm matches.

>TRBJ2-2|TRBD1|TRBV5-1
TGCGCCAGCAGCTCGGGACAGGGGGCCACCGGGGAGCTGTTTTTT
CASSSGQGATGELFF
>TRBJ2-7|TRBD1|TRBV19
TGTGCCAGTAGTACCCTCCGACAGGGGGCTTCCTCTAGTTCCTACGAGCAGTACTTC
CASSTLRQGASSSSYEQYF
>TRBJ2-3|NA|TRBV11-2
TGTGCCAGCAGCTTAGTCCTCTATGATACGCAGTATTTT
CASSLVLYDTQYF
>TRBJ2-6|TRBD1|TRBV5-4
TGTGCCGGGGGACAGGTGGCCTCCTCTGGGGCCAACGTCCTGACTTTC
CAGGQVASSGANVLTF
>TRBJ2-7|TRBD2|TRBV28
TGTGCCAGCAGTTTAGTGGCTAGCGGGAGTCAGAACGAGCAGTACTTC
CASSLVASGSQNEQYF
>TRBJ1-1|NA|TRBV28
TGTGCCAGCAGTTCGGGGGGCTCGAACACTGAAGCTTTCTTT
CASSSGGSNTEAFF
>TRBJ2-7|TRBD1|TRBV27
TGTGCCAGCAGTTTAGCGACAGGGCCCTACGAGCAGTACTTC
CASSLATGPYEQYF
>TRBJ2-7|TRBD2|TRBV6-5
TGTGCCAGCAGTTATACCGGGGCGGGAGTTCCCTACGAGCAGTACTTC
CASSYTGAGVPYEQYF
>TRBJ2-1|NA|TRBV7-9
TGTGCCAGCAGGGACGGACTTCTCAATGAGCAGTTCTTC
CASRDGLLNEQFF
>TRBJ2-7|NA|TRBV6-1
TGTGCCAGCAGTGGACCGAGGGATTCCTACGAGCAGTACTTC
CASSGPRDSYEQYF
>TRBJ2-5|NA|TRBV14
TGTGCCAGCAGCCAAGAATGGGGCGGGATACAAGAGACCCAGTACTTC
CASSQEWGGIQETQYF
>TRBJ2-1|TRBD2|TRBV7-2
TGTGCCAGCAGCTCGGGACTAGCGGGAGCGAATGAATACAATGAGCAGTTCTTC
CASSSGLAGANEYNEQFF